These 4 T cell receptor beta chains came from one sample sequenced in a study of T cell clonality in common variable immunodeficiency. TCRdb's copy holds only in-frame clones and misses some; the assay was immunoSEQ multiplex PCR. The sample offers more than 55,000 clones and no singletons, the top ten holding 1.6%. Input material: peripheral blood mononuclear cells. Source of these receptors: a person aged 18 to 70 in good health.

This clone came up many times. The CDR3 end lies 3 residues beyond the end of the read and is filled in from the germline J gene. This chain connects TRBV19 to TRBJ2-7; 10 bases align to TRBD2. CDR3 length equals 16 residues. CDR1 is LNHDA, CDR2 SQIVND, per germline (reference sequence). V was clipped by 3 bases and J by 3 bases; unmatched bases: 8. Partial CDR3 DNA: TGTGCCAGTAGTATTTCGGGAGCGGGAGGGCTCTACGAG. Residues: CASSISGAGGLYE. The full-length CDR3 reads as CASSISGAGGLYEQYF.

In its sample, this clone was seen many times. CDR3 residues: CASSIQSPNEQFF. CDR3 bases read: TGTGCCAGTAGTATACAATCCCCCAATGAG. This chain uses TRBV19 with TRBJ2-1; D unresolved. The CDR3 goes on 3 residues after the read ends, and that part is filled in from the germline J gene. Germline V gives CDR1 LNHDA, CDR2 SQIVND (reference sequence). V shed 2 bases and J shed 6 bases, with 8 bases lying between them. The CDR3 consists of 13 residues.

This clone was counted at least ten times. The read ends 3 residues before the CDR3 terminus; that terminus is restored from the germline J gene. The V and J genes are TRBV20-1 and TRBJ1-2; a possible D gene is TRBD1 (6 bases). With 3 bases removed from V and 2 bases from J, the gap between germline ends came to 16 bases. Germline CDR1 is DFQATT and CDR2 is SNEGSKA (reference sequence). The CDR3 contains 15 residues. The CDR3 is CSARVQDSPNYGYTF. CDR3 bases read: TGCAGTGCTAGGGTCCAGGACAGTCCCAACTATGGC.

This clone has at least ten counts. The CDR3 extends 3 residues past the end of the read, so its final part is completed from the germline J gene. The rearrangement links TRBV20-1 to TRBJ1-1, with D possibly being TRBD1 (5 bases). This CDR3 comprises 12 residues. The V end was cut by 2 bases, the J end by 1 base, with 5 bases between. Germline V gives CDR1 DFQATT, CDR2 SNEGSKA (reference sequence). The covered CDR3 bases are TGCAGTGCTAGACAGGGGAACACTGAA. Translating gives CSARQGNTE. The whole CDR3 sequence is CSARQGNTEAFF.